Listed here is a single T cell receptor (beta chain). A junction end diverges from the germline sequence, so it may reflect a read error. Reverse transcription of roughly 0.45 to 1 ug RNA used random hexamers. TCRdb analysed the immunoSEQ multiplex PCR reads with MiXCR anew, one entry per CDR3 protein. The data hold around 99,000 distinct CDR3 sequences, with roughly 95% observed a single time. These data originate in a study of CD8 T cells in Susac syndrome. In contrast to the negatively isolated CD8+ and CD4+ T cells, TEMRA cells were FACS-enriched. The CDR3 has 14 residues. The chain uses TRBV12-3 or TRBV12-4 and TRBJ2-7; unclear D gene. The sequence came from a human donor in good health. Sequencing was carried out using CD4+ T cells from PBMCs. CDR3 region: CASSPTGFSSEQYF. The DNA for the CDR3 is TGTGCCAGCAGCCCTACCGGGTTCTCCTCCGAGCAGTACTTC.